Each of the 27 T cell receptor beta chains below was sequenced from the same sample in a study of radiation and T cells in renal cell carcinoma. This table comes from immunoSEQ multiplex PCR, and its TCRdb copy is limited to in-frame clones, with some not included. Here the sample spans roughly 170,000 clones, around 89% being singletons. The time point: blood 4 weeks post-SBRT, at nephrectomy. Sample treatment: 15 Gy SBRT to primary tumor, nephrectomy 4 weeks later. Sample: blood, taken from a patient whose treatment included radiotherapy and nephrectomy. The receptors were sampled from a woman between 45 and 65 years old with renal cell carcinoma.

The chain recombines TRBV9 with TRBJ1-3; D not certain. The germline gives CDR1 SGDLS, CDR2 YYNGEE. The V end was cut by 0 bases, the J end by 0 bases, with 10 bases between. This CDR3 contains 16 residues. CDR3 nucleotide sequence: TGTGCCAGCAGCGTAGGCCCTTTCGGCTCTGGAAACACCATATATTTT. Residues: CASSVGPFGSGNTIYF.

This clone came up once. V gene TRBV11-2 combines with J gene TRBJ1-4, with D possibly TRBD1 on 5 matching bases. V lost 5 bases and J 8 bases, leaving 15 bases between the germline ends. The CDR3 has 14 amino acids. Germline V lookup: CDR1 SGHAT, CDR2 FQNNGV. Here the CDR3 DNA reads TGTGCCAGCAGCCTCGCCGCGAGGGGCGAAAAACTGTTTTTT. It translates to CASSLAARGEKLFF.

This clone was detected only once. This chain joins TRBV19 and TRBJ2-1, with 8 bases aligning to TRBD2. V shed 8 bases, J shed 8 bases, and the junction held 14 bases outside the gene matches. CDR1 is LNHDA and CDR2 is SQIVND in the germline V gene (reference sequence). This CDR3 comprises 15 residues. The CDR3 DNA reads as TGTGCCAGTGGGGGCTTGACTAGCGCAGATTATGAGCAGTTCTTC. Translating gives CASGGLTSADYEQFF. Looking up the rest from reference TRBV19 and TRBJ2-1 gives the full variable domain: DGGITQSPKYLFRKEGQNVTLSCEQNLNHDAMYWYRQDPGQGLRLIYYSQIVNDFQKGDIAEGYSVSREKKESFPLTVTSAQKNPTAFYLCASGGLTSADYEQFFGPGTRLTVL.

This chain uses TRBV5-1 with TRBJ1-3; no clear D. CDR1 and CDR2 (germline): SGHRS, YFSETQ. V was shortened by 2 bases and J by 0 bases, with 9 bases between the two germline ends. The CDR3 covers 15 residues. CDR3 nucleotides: TGCGCCAGCAGCTTCCAGCCCGGCTCTGGAAACACCATATATTTT. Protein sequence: CASSFQPGSGNTIYF.

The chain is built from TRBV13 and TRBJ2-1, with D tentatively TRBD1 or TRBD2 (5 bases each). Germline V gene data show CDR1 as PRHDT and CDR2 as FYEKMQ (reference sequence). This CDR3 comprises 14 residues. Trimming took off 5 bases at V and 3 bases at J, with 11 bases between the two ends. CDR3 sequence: CASSPGTGYNEQFF. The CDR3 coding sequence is TGTGCCAGCAGCCCCGGGACCGGCTACAATGAGCAGTTCTTC. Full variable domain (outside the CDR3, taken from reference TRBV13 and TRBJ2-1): AAGVIQSPRHLIKEKRETATLKCYPIPRHDTVYWYQQGPGQDPQFLISFYEKMQSDKGSIPDRFSAQQFSDYHSELNMSSLELGDSALYFCASSPGTGYNEQFFGPGTRLTVL.

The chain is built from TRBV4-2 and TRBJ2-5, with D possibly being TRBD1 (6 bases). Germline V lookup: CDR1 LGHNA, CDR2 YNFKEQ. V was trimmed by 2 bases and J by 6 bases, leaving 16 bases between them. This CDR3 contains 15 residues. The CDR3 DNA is TGTGCCAGCAGCCAACCCTCGGACAGATTCCAGACCCAGTACTTC. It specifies CASSQPSDRFQTQYF.

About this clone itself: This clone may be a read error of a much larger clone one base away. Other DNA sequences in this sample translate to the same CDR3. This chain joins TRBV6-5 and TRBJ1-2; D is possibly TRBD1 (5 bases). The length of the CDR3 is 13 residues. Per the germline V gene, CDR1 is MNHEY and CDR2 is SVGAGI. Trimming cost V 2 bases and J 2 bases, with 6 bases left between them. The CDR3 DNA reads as TGTGCCAGCAGTTACGACAGAAACTATGGCTACACCTTC. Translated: CASSYDRNYGYTF.

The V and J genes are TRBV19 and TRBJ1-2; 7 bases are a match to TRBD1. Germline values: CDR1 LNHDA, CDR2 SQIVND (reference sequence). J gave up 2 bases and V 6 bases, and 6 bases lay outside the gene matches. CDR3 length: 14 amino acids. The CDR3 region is CASRGTGQNYGYTF. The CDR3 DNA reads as TGTGCCAGTAGGGGAACGGGACAGAACTATGGCTACACCTTC.

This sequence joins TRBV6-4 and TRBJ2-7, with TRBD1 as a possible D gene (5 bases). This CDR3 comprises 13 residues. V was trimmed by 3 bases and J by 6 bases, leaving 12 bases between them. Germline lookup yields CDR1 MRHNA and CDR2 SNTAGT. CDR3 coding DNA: TGTGCCAGCAGTGAAAACAGGAACTCCGAGCAGTACTTC. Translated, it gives CASSENRNSEQYF.

CDR3 sequence: CASSYSAWSYEQYF. DNA for the CDR3: TGTGCCAGCAGTTACTCCGCGTGGTCCTACGAGCAGTACTTC. The chain combines TRBV6-5 with TRBJ2-7; D remains unclear. CDR1 and CDR2 from the germline V gene are MNHEY and SVGAGI. Trimming removed 0 bases at V and 1 base at J, with 7 bases between. The CDR3 loop spans 14 amino acids.

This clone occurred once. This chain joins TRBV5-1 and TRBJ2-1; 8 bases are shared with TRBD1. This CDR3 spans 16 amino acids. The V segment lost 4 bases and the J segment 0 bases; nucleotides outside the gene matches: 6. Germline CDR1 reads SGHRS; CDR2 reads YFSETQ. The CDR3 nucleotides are TGCGCCAGCAGCAAGGACAGGGCAAGCTCCTACAATGAGCAGTTCTTC. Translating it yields CASSKDRASSYNEQFF.

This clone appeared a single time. CDR3 residues: CASSLGAGGYEQYF. The CDR3 DNA reads TGTGCCAGCAGTTTAGGGGCGGGGGGGTACGAGCAGTACTTC. The V and J genes are TRBV27 and TRBJ2-7; TRBD2 matches at 9 bases. The germline V gene has CDR1 MNHEY and CDR2 SMNVEV (reference sequence). This CDR3 is built from 14 residues. Trimming removed 2 bases from V and 4 bases from J; junction bases left unmatched: 3.

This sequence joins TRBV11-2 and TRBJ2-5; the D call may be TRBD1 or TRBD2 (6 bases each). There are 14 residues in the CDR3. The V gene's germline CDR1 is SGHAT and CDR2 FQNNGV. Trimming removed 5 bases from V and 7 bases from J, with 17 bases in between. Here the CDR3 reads CASSPGGPTRTQYF. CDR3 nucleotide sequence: TGTGCCAGCAGCCCCGGGGGCCCCACGAGGACCCAGTACTTC.

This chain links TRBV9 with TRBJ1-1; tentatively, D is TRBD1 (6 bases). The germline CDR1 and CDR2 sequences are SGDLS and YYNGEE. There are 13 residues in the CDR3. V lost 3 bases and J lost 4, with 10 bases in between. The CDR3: CASSAQGGTEAFF. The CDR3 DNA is TGTGCCAGCAGCGCCCAAGGGGGCACTGAAGCTTTCTTT.

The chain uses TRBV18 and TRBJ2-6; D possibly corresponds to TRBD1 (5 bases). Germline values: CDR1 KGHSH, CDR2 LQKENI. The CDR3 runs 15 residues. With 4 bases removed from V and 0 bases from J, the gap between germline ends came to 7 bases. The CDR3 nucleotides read TGTGCCAGCTCACAGGGGATCTCTGGGGCCAACGTCCTGACTTTC. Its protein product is CASSQGISGANVLTF.

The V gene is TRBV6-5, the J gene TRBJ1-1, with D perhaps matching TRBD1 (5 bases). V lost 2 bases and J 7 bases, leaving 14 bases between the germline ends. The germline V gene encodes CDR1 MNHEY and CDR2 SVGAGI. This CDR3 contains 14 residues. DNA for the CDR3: TGTGCCAGCAGTTACACGATGGGGCGGAGTGAAGCTTTCTTT. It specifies CASSYTMGRSEAFF.

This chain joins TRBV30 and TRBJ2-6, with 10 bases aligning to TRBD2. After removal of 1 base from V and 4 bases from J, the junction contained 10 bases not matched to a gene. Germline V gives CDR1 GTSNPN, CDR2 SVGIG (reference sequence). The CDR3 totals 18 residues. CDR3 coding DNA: TGTGCCTGGAGTGCCCAGAGCGGGGGGGCAATAGGGGCCAACGTCCTGACTTTC. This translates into CAWSAQSGGAIGANVLTF. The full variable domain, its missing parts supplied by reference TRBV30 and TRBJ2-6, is SQTIHQWPATLVQPVGSPLSLECTVEGTSNPNLYWYRQAAGRGLQLLFYSVGIGQISSEVPQNLSASRPQDRQFILSSKKLLLSDSGFYLCAWSAQSGGAIGANVLTFGAGSRLTVL.

The CDR3 DNA is TGTGCCAGCTCACCTGACAGGGTCGCCGGGGAGCTGTTTTTT. Translation: CASSPDRVAGELFF. This chain connects TRBV18 to TRBJ2-2; 7 nucleotides match TRBD1. This CDR3 comprises 14 residues. With V trimmed by 3 bases and J by 6 bases, 4 bases remained unmatched. In germline, CDR1 is KGHSH, CDR2 LQKENI.

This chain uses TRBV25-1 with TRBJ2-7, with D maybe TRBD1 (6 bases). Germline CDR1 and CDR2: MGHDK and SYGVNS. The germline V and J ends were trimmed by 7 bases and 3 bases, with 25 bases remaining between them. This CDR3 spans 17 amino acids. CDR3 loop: CASKKFQGTVLFYEQYF. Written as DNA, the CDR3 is TGTGCCAGCAAAAAATTTCAGGGGACGGTTCTTTTCTACGAGCAGTACTTC.

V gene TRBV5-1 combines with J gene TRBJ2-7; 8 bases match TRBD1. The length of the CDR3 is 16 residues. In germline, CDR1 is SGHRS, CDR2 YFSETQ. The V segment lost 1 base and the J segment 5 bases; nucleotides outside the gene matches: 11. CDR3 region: CASSLLGQARGNEQYF. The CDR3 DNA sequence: TGCGCCAGCAGCTTGTTGGGACAGGCGAGAGGGAACGAGCAGTACTTC.

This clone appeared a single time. CDR3 in DNA: TGCGCCAGCAGCCAAGATTGGCTGGGCGGCGCTGAAAAACTGTTTTTT. The encoded protein is CASSQDWLGGAEKLFF. The chain joins TRBV4-3 to TRBJ1-4; unclear D gene. Germline loops: CDR1 LGHNA, CDR2 YSLEER. The length of the CDR3 is 16 residues. V lost 0 bases, J lost 7 bases, and 15 bases lay in between.

For the CDR3, the DNA is TGCAGCGTGGACCGCGGACCAGATACGCAGTATTTT. Translation gives CSVDRGPDTQYF. V usage is TRBV29-1 and J usage is TRBJ2-3; unclear D gene. V was pared by 6 bases and J by 4 bases, with 11 bases between. Germline assignment: CDR1 SQVTM and CDR2 ANQGSEA. There are 12 residues in the CDR3.

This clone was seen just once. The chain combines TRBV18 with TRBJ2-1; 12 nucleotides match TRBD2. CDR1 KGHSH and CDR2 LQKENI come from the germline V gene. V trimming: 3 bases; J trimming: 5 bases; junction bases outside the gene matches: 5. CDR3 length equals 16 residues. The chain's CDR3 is CASSPSGLAGNNEQFF. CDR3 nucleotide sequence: TGTGCCAGCTCACCTTCAGGACTAGCGGGGAACAATGAGCAGTTCTTC.

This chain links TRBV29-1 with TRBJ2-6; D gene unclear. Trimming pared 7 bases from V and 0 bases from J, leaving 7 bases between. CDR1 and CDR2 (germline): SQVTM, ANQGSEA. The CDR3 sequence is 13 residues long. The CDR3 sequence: CSARGSGANVLTF. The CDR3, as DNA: TGCAGCGCAAGAGGCTCTGGGGCCAACGTCCTGACTTTC.

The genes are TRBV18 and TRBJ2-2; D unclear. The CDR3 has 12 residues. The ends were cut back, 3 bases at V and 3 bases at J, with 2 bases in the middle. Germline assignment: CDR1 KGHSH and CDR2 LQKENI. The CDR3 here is CASSPDTGELFF. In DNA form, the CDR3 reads TGTGCCAGCTCACCGGACACCGGGGAGCTGTTTTTT.

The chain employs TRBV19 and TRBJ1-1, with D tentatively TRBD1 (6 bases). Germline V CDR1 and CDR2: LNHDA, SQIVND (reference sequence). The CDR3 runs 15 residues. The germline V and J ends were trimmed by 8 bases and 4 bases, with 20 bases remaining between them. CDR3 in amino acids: CASFPGGGLGTEAFF. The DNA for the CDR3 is TGTGCCAGTTTCCCTGGGGGGGGGCTTGGCACTGAAGCTTTCTTT.

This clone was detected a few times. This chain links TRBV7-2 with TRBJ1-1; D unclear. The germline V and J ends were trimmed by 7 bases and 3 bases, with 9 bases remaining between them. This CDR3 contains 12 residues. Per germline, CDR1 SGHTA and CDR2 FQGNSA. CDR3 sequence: CASTSDHTEAFF. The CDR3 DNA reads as TGTGCCAGCACTTCAGACCACACTGAAGCTTTCTTT.